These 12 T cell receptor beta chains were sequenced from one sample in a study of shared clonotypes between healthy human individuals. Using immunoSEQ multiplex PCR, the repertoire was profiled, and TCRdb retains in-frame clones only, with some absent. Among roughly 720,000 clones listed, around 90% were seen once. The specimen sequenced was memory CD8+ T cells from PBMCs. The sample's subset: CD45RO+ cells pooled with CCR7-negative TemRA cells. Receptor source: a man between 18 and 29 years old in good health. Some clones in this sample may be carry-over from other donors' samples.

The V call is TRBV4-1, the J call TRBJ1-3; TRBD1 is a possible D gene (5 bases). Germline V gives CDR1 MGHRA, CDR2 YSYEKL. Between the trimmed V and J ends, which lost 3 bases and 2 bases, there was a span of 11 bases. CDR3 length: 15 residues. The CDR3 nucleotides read TGCGCCAGCAGCCATGGGGCAGGGACTGGAAACACCATATATTTT. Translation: CASSHGAGTGNTIYF.

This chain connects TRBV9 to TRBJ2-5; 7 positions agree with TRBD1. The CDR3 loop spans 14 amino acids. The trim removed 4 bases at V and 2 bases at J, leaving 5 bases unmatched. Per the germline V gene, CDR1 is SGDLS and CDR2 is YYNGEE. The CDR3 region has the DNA TGTGCCAGCAGCATACGGACAGGTCAAGAGACCCAGTACTTC. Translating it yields CASSIRTGQETQYF.

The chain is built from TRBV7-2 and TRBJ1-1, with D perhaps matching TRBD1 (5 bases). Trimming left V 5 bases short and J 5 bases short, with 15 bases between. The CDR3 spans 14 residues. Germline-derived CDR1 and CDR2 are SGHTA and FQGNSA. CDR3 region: CASSPFRGGTEAFF. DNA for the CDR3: TGTGCCAGCAGCCCTTTTAGGGGAGGGACTGAAGCTTTCTTT.

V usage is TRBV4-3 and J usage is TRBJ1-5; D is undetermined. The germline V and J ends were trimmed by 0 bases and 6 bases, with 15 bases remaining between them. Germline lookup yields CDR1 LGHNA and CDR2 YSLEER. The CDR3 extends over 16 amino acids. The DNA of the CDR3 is TGCGCCAGCAGCCAAGATTGGACGGGAGTTTCTCAGCCCCAGCATTTT. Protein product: CASSQDWTGVSQPQHF.

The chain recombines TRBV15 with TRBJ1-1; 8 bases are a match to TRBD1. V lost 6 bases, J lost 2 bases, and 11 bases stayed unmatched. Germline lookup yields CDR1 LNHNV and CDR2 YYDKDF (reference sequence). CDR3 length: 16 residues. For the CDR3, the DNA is TGTGCCACCAGTAATGACCGGGACAGGTTAAACACTGAAGCTTTCTTT. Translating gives CATSNDRDRLNTEAFF.

This CDR3 is CSVQGVTGSGNTIYF. The DNA for the CDR3 is TGCAGCGTTCAAGGGGTGACAGGGTCTGGAAACACCATATATTTT. The V and J genes are TRBV29-1 and TRBJ1-3; TRBD1 matches 7 bases. Per germline, CDR1 SQVTM and CDR2 ANQGSEA. Trimming took 5 bases from V and 1 from J; bases not matched to a gene: 8. The CDR3 sequence is 15 residues long.

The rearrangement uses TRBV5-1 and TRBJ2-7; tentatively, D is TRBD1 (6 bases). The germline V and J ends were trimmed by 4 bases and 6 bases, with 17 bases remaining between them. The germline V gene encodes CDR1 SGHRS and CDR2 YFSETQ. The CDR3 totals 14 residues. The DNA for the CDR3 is TGCGCCAGCAGCCGGGACACCGAGAACGGCGAGCAGTACTTC. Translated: CASSRDTENGEQYF.

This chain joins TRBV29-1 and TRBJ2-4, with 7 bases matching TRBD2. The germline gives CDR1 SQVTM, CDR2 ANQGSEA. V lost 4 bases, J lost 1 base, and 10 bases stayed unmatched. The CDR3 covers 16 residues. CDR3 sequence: CSVVGGSMGAKNIQYF. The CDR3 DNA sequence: TGCAGCGTTGTCGGCGGGAGTATGGGGGCCAAAAACATTCAGTACTTC.

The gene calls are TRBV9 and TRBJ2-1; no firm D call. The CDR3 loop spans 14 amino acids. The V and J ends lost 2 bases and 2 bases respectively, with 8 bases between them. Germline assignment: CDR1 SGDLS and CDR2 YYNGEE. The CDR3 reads CASSVDYPYNEQFF. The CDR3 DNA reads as TGTGCCAGCAGCGTTGATTACCCCTACAATGAGCAGTTCTTC.

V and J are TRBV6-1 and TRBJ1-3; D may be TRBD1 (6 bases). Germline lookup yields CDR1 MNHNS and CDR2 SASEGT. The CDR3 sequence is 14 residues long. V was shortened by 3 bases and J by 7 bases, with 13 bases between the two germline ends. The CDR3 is CASSDSGGENTIYF. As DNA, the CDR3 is TGTGCCAGCAGTGATTCGGGGGGCGAGAACACCATATATTTT.

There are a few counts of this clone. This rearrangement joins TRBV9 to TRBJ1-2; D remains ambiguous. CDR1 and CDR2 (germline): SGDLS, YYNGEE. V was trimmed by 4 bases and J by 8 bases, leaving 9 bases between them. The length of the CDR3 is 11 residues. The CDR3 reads CASSRPRGYTF. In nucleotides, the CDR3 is TGTGCCAGCAGCAGGCCTCGCGGCTACACCTTC.

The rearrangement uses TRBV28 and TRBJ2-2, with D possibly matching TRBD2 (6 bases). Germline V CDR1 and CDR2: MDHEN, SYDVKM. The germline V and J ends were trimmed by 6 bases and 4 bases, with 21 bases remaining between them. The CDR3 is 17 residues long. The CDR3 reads CASSSLLRDLTTGELFF. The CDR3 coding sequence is TGTGCCAGCAGCTCCCTACTCCGGGACTTGACCACCGGGGAGCTGTTTTTT.